The 21 T cell receptor beta chains below were found in one sample sequenced in a study of blood T cell repertoires in COVID-19. Data came from immunoSEQ multiplex PCR; TCRdb stores just in-frame clones and leaves some out. The profile shows 80,000 to 95,000 clones, more than 70% of them singletons. The sample was peripheral blood. Receptor source: a human donor in a cohort sampled during active COVID-19.

The chain couples TRBV9 to TRBJ2-5; the match to TRBD2 covers 10 bases. The CDR3 has 16 residues. Germline V gives CDR1 SGDLS, CDR2 YYNGEE. The ends lost 0 bases at V and 5 bases at J; junction bases unmatched: 7. DNA for the CDR3: TGTGCCAGCAGCGTAGACAGCGGGGGGGCGTTTGAGACCCAGTACTTC. Residues: CASSVDSGGAFETQYF.

The chain uses TRBV30 and TRBJ1-3, with D possibly matching TRBD1 (5 bases). The CDR3 runs to 14 residues. Germline values: CDR1 GTSNPN, CDR2 SVGIG (reference sequence). V lost 8 bases, J lost 3 bases, and 17 bases lay in between. The CDR3 is CAGAPEGVGNTIYF. For the CDR3, the DNA is TGTGCCGGGGCCCCAGAGGGCGTTGGAAACACCATATATTTT.

The rearrangement joins TRBV28 to TRBJ1-6, with 7 bases lining up with TRBD1. The CDR3 totals 16 residues. Trimming at V came to 6 bases and at J to 0 bases, leaving 5 bases not matched to a gene. Germline lookup yields CDR1 MDHEN and CDR2 SYDVKM. The CDR3 protein is CASRGTAGSYNSPLHF. DNA for the CDR3: TGTGCCAGCAGGGGGACAGCCGGCTCCTATAATTCACCCCTCCACTTT.

V gene TRBV12-3 or TRBV12-4 combines with J gene TRBJ2-3; the match to TRBD1 covers 7 bases. V trimming: 7 bases; J trimming: 10 bases; junction bases outside the gene matches: 8. CDR3 length equals 12 residues. The CDR3 coding sequence is TGTGCCAGCAACCACAGGGGCGGTGCGCAGTATTTT. This translates into CASNHRGGAQYF.

The CDR3 DNA sequence: TGTGCCAGCAGCTTAGCGCGGGGGTGGGACTCCTACGAGCAGTACTTC. Translation gives CASSLARGWDSYEQYF. J is TRBJ2-7 and V is TRBV7-9, with 7 bases fitting TRBD2. This CDR3 is 16 amino acids long. J lost 0 bases, V lost 0 bases, and 5 bases had no gene match. CDR1 SEHNR and CDR2 FQNEAQ come from the germline V gene (reference sequence). Using reference TRBV7-9 and TRBJ2-7 for the parts outside the CDR3, the full variable domain is DTGVSQNPRHKITKRGQNVTFRCDPISEHNRLYWYRQTLGQGPEFLTYFQNEAQLEKSRLLSDRFSAERPKGSFSTLEIQRTEQGDSAMYLCASSLARGWDSYEQYFGPGTRLTVT.

This sequence joins TRBV18 and TRBJ1-1; TRBD1 is a possible D gene (5 bases). Germline V gene sequence: CDR1 KGHSH, CDR2 LQKENI. The CDR3 is 12 amino acids. The V end lost 2 bases, the J end lost 7 bases, and 8 bases lay between the germline ends. The CDR3 here is CASSPRGFEAFF. CDR3 in DNA: TGTGCCAGCTCACCAAGGGGATTTGAAGCTTTCTTT.

This chain uses TRBV20-1 with TRBJ2-7, with TRBD2 matching over 9 bases. The germline V gene has CDR1 DFQATT and CDR2 SNEGSKA (reference sequence). This CDR3 has 14 amino acids. Germline trimming cut 3 bases from V and 11 bases from J; bases unmatched to any gene: 14. The CDR3 loop reads CSASGLAGLRREYF. DNA of the CDR3: TGCAGTGCTAGTGGCCTAGCGGGGCTCCGACGTGAGTACTTC.

The V and J genes are TRBV5-1 and TRBJ1-2; 10 bases align to TRBD1. The junction had 2 bases not matched to a gene; V was cut back by 0 bases and J by 3 bases. This CDR3 spans 15 amino acids. Germline CDR1 and CDR2: SGHRS and YFSETQ. CDR3 in DNA: TGCGCCAGCAGCTTGGCGACAGGGGGCCACTATGGCTACACCTTC. This codes for CASSLATGGHYGYTF.

The chain joins TRBV5-1 to TRBJ1-1, with D possibly being TRBD1 (6 bases). CDR1 is SGHRS and CDR2 is YFSETQ in the germline V gene. The CDR3 totals 13 residues. V lost 2 bases and J lost 1, with 6 bases in between. The chain's CDR3 is CASSLGGNTEAFF. CDR3 in DNA: TGCGCCAGCAGCTTAGGGGGGAACACTGAAGCTTTCTTT.

The chain joins TRBV28 to TRBJ1-5; no definite D call. Germline-derived CDR1 and CDR2 are MDHEN and SYDVKM. The CDR3 is 15 residues long. With 3 bases removed from V and 1 base from J, the gap between germline ends came to 10 bases. CDR3 in amino acids: CASSFGDRSNQPQHF. CDR3 DNA: TGTGCCAGCAGTTTCGGGGATAGGAGCAATCAGCCCCAGCATTTT.

The count of this clone is one. The rearrangement joins TRBV5-6 to TRBJ2-7; D is ambiguous. The CDR3 loop spans 13 amino acids. CDR1 is SGHDT, CDR2 YYEEEE, per germline. The V end lost 0 bases, the J end lost 6 bases, and 10 bases lay between the germline ends. The CDR3 is CASSLGTILEQYF. CDR3 DNA: TGTGCCAGCAGCTTGGGTACAATCCTCGAGCAGTACTTC.

J is TRBJ1-3 and V is TRBV10-2; 7 bases align to TRBD1. The germline V gene has CDR1 WSHSY and CDR2 SAAADI. Germline trimming cut 4 bases from V and 4 bases from J; bases unmatched to any gene: 10. CDR3 length equals 16 residues. CDR3 protein: CASSGSGGGSGNTIYF. The CDR3 region has the DNA TGCGCCAGCAGTGGTTCAGGGGGAGGATCAGGAAACACCATATATTTT.

The chain employs TRBV6-5 and TRBJ1-4; 7 nucleotides line up with TRBD1. Germline CDR1 is MNHEY and CDR2 is SVGAGI. The CDR3 has 14 residues. The trim removed 6 bases at V and 8 bases at J, leaving 9 bases unmatched. CDR3 nucleotides: TGTGCCAGCAGACCCGACAGGGCTCGGGAAAAACTGTTTTTT. Protein: CASRPDRAREKLFF.

The chain joins TRBV28 to TRBJ2-4; a weak D match, TRBD1 (6 bases). The germline V gene has CDR1 MDHEN and CDR2 SYDVKM. Trimming took off 5 bases at V and 9 bases at J, with 17 bases between the two ends. The CDR3 has 14 amino acids. The CDR3, as DNA: TGTGCCAGCAGTCGCTACTCAGGGGTTCCCATTCAGTACTTC. Its protein product is CASSRYSGVPIQYF.

This CDR3 is CASSFRDRVYGYTF. The CDR3 DNA reads as TGTGCCAGCAGCTTCCGGGACAGGGTTTATGGCTACACCTTC. The chain couples TRBV11-3 to TRBJ1-2, with 9 bases aligning to TRBD1. CDR3 length: 14 amino acids. Per the germline V gene, CDR1 is SGHNT and CDR2 is YENEEA. The V gene end was trimmed by 3 bases and the J gene end by 5 bases; junction bases not matched to a gene: 4.

The gene calls are TRBV7-2 and TRBJ1-5; possibly TRBD1 for D (6 bases). V shed 10 bases and J shed 3 bases, with 16 bases lying between them. This CDR3 is built from 14 residues. CDR1 and CDR2 (germline): SGHTA, FQGNSA. DNA for the CDR3: TGTGCCAACCAAACAGGGAGTGACAATCAGCCCCAGCATTTT. This encodes CANQTGSDNQPQHF.

This chain's CDR3 is CASSASRGGGYEQYF. The CDR3, as DNA: TGTGCCAGCAGTGCGTCCCGGGGGGGCGGTTACGAGCAGTACTTC. V is TRBV2 and J is TRBJ2-7; 8 bases are a match to TRBD2. Germline CDR1 is SNHLY and CDR2 is FYNNEI. The CDR3 is 15 residues long. Losses at the gene ends were 4 bases for V and 4 bases for J; bases not matched to a gene: 9.

This clone has only one observation. The chain has TRBV4-1 and TRBJ1-3; D is ambiguous. Trimming shortened V by 3 bases and J by 8 bases, and 20 bases separated the two germline ends. The CDR3 is 16 residues long. Germline loops: CDR1 MGHRA, CDR2 YSYEKL. CDR3 in DNA: TGCGCCAGCAGCCATCTACCCCCTTTAGCCCAAGACACCATATATTTT. It translates to CASSHLPPLAQDTIYF.

The chain combines TRBV28 with TRBJ1-5; no firm D call. V was pared by 5 bases and J by 0 bases, with 14 bases between. CDR1 and CDR2 from the germline V gene are MDHEN and SYDVKM. The CDR3 extends over 16 amino acids. CDR3: CASSLSVSYSNQPQHF. CDR3 in DNA: TGTGCCAGCAGTCTCTCCGTATCTTATAGCAATCAGCCCCAGCATTTT.

The rearrangement joins TRBV27 to TRBJ1-4, with 11 bases that match TRBD1. J was trimmed by 7 bases and V by 4 bases; bases with no gene match: 2. This CDR3 spans 14 amino acids. In germline, CDR1 is MNHEY, CDR2 SMNVEV (reference sequence). The chain's CDR3 is CASSWGTGGEKLFF. CDR3 coding DNA: TGTGCCAGCAGTTGGGGGACAGGGGGTGAAAAACTGTTTTTT.

The V and J genes are TRBV12-5 and TRBJ1-2; D is undetermined. V lost 4 bases and J 6 bases, leaving 9 bases between the germline ends. This CDR3 contains 12 residues. Germline V gene data show CDR1 as LGHNT and CDR2 as FRNRAP. CDR3 sequence: CASGSWGDGYTF. The CDR3 DNA follows: TGTGCTAGTGGTTCTTGGGGAGATGGCTACACCTTC.